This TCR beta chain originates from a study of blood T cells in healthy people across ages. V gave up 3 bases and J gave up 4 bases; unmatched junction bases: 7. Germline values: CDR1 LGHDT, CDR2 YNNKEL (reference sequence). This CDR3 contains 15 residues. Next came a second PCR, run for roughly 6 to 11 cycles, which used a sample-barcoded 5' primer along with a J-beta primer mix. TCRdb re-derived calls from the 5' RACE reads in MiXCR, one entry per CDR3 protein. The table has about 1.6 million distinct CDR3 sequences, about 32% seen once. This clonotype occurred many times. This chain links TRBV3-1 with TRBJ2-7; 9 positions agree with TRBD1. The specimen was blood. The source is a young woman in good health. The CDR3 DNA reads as TGTGCCAGCAGCCACAGGACAGGGGTAGCGTACGAGCAGTACTTC. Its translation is CASSHRTGVAYEQYF.